The 6 T cell receptor beta chains listed next were all sequenced from one sample in a study of T cell responses to AZD1222 COVID-19 vaccine. Some clones are missing from TCRdb's copy, which holds only in-frame ones; the method was immunoSEQ multiplex PCR. Among around 140,000 clones listed, 90% to 95% were seen once. Specimen: peripheral blood, collected on day 0 of AZD1222 vaccination. The receptors here all came from an adult in good health.

This chain joins TRBV18 and TRBJ1-2; D is unclear. CDR1 and CDR2 from the germline V gene are KGHSH and LQKENI. Trimming cost V 3 bases and J 7 bases, with 15 bases left between them. This CDR3 has 14 amino acids. CDR3 residues: CASSPGGQGSGYTF. The CDR3 DNA reads TGTGCCAGCTCACCGGGCGGGCAAGGCTCTGGCTACACCTTC.

Details on this clone: This could be a read error, since a much larger clone is one nucleotide away. The CDR3 is CASSDMENTEAFF. The CDR3 DNA follows: TGTGCCAGCAGTGATATGGAGAACACTGAAGCTTTCTTT. The V and J genes are TRBV2 and TRBJ1-1; D gene unclear. The CDR3 totals 13 residues. V was shortened by 3 bases and J by 1 base, with 6 bases between the two germline ends. Germline V gene data show CDR1 as SNHLY and CDR2 as FYNNEI.

This chain connects TRBV6-2 or TRBV6-3 to TRBJ1-1; TRBD1 might be the D (5 bases). Trimming cost V 6 bases and J 2 bases, with 10 bases left between them. The germline V gene encodes CDR1 MNHEY and CDR2 SVGEGT. The CDR3 is 13 amino acids. CDR3 DNA: TGTGCCAGCAGCCTGACAGCCAACACTGAAGCTTTCTTT. It encodes CASSLTANTEAFF.

This clone was recorded a few times. The V gene is TRBV19, the J gene TRBJ2-6, with D uncertain. In germline, CDR1 is LNHDA, CDR2 SQIVND (reference sequence). The CDR3 sequence is 19 residues long. With 4 bases removed from V and 5 bases from J, the gap between germline ends came to 24 bases. CDR3 in amino acids: CASSRVTARDHFRANVLTF. CDR3 nucleotide sequence: TGTGCCAGTAGTAGGGTCACTGCCCGAGACCACTTTAGGGCCAACGTCCTGACTTTC.

In its sample, this clone was seen once. This chain links TRBV4-1 with TRBJ1-5; 9 bases fit TRBD1. V gave up 4 bases and J gave up 3 bases; unmatched junction bases: 7. The CDR3 consists of 16 residues. In germline, CDR1 is MGHRA, CDR2 YSYEKL. In DNA form, the CDR3 reads TGCGCCAGCAGCCCCCTGGGACAGGGTGACAATCAGCCCCAGCATTTT. This codes for CASSPLGQGDNQPQHF.

The chain has TRBV4-3 and TRBJ1-5; D remains unclear. The CDR3 is 15 amino acids. Trimming removed 0 bases from V and 0 bases from J, with 6 bases in between. Germline-derived CDR1 and CDR2 are LGHNA and YSLEER. Here the CDR3 reads CASSQDRSSNQPQHF. In DNA form, the CDR3 reads TGCGCCAGCAGCCAAGATCGGTCTAGCAATCAGCCCCAGCATTTT.